This T cell receptor beta chain was documented in a study of T cell responses to AZD1222 COVID-19 vaccine. Study-level points and caveats: Clonal diversity may have been underestimated in mostly white British donors.

V shed 0 bases, J shed 5 bases, and the junction held 3 bases outside the gene matches. This CDR3 is 15 amino acids long. Germline assignment: CDR1 SGDLS and CDR2 YYNGEE. Assay used: immunoSEQ multiplex PCR; TCRdb lists only in-frame clones, some missing. The sample contains some 120,000 clones, roughly 85% of which appear only once. Turning to this clone: Antigen: not known.

The TCR sequence derives from an adult in good health. The sequenced sample was peripheral blood, obtained on day 0 of AZD1222 vaccination. The V call is TRBV9, the J call TRBJ2-3; 10 positions match TRBD2. CDR3 nucleotide sequence: TGTGCCAGCAGCGTAGAAGCGGGAGGGATAGATACGCAGTATTTT. The encoded protein is CASSVEAGGIDTQYF.